This T cell receptor (beta chain) was identified in a study of OX40 agonist ivuxolimab in advanced cancers. As for the study in general: Intravenous ivuxolimab was administered to patients every 2 weeks at 0.01 to 10 mg/kg. Three patients, one with hepatocellular carcinoma and two with cutaneous melanoma, responded partially. Study findings and constraints: Blood T cells, both CD4+ and CD8+, expanded clonally by week 6 at 0.1 to 3.0 mg/kg.

CDR1 and CDR2 (germline): SEHNR, FQNEAQ (reference sequence). The CDR3 has 15 amino acids. J was trimmed by 1 base and V by 1 base; bases with no gene match: 2. Of note for this clone: The antigen is unknown.

The data were produced by immunoSEQ multiplex PCR, yet TCRdb's version contains in-frame clones alone and is incomplete. The data show some 73,000 clones, about 86% seen once. The material sequenced was CD4+ or CD8+ T cells sorted from blood, taken in a trial of the OX40 agonist ivuxolimab. This chain links TRBV7-9 with TRBJ2-5, with TRBD1 identical over 8 bases. This clonotype was obtained from an adult with an advanced solid tumor such as melanoma, head and neck, liver or kidney cancer. The CDR3 region has the DNA TGTGCCAGCAGCTTAGGGACAGGGTCCCAAGAGACCCAGTACTTC. Encoded protein: CASSLGTGSQETQYF. Full variable domain (remainder filled in from reference TRBV7-9 and TRBJ2-5): DTGVSQNPRHKITKRGQNVTFRCDPISEHNRLYWYRQTLGQGPEFLTYFQNEAQLEKSRLLSDRFSAERPKGSFSTLEIQRTEQGDSAMYLCASSLGTGSQETQYFGPGTRLLVL.